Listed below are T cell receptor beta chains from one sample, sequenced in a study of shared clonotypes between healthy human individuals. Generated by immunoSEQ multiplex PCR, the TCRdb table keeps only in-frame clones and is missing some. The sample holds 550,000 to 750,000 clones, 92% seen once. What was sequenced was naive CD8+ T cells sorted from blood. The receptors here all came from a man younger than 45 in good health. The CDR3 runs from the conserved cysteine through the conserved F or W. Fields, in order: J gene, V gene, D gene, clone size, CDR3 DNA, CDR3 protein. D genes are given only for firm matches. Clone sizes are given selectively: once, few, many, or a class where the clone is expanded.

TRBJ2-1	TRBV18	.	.	TGTGCCAGCTCACCTAAACCGGGACCTTTTTACAATGAGCAGTTCTTC	CASSPKPGPFYNEQFF
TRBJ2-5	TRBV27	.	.	TGTGCCAGCAGGAGGGGACGCGGGGAGACCCAGTACTTC	CASRRGRGETQYF
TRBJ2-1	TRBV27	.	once	TGTGCCAGCAGTTTAACTCCCGGGAGTACGAATGAGCAGTTCTTC	CASSLTPGSTNEQFF
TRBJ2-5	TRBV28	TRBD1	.	TGTGCCAGCAGTTTATTAGGGACAGGCCAAGAGACCCAGTACTTC	CASSLLGTGQETQYF
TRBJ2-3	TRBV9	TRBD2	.	TGTGCCAGCAGCGGACTGAGGACTAGCGGCACAGATACGCAGTATTTT	CASSGLRTSGTDTQYF
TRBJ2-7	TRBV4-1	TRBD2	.	TGCGCCAGCAGCCAAGTCTCGACTAGCGGGCCTACCTACGAGCAGTACTTC	CASSQVSTSGPTYEQYF
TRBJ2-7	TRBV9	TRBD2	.	TGTGCCAGCAGCGTAACCGGGACTAGCTACGAGCAGTACTTC	CASSVTGTSYEQYF
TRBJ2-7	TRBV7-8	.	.	TGTGCCAGCAGCTCTCAAGAGACGTTAGAGCAGTACTTC	CASSSQETLEQYF
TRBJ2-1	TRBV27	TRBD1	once	TGTGCCAGCAGTCCCGCTCCGGGACAGGGTATGGATGAGCAGTTCTTC	CASSPAPGQGMDEQFF
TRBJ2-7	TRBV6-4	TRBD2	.	TGTGCCAGCAGTACGGGGTTCTTTTCTAGCGGGAGATCCTACGAGCAGTACTTC	CASSTGFFSSGRSYEQYF
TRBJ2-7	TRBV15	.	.	TGTGCCACCAGCAGCCTTCACGAGCAGTACTTC	CATSSLHEQYF
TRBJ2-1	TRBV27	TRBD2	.	TGTGCCAGCCTGAGCGGGAGCTCTCCATACAATGAGCAGTTCTTC	CASLSGSSPYNEQFF
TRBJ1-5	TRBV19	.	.	TGTGCCACCGGGCGGACGGTGGATAGCAATCAGCCCCAGCATTTT	CATGRTVDSNQPQHF
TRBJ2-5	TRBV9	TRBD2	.	TGTGCCAGCAGCGTAGGGTTAGCGGGACTCCAAGAGACCCAGTACTTC	CASSVGLAGLQETQYF
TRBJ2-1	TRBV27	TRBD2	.	TGTGCCAGCAGTTCTCTTCCCGGGAGGGAAGATGAGCAGTTCTTC	CASSSLPGREDEQFF
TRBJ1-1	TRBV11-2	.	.	TGTGCCAGCAGCTTTGAGTTGGCAGGCGTAACTGAAGCTTTCTTT	CASSFELAGVTEAFF
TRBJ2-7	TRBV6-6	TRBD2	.	TGTGCCAGCAGTTCCTATAGCGGGAGAGGATACGAGCAGTACTTC	CASSSYSGRGYEQYF
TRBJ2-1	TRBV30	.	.	TGTGCCTGGATGGATTACTACAATGAGCAGTTCTTC	CAWMDYYNEQFF
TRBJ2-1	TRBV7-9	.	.	TGTGCCAGCAGCTTAGGTAGAGCCGGGTCCTACAATGAGCAGTTCTTC	CASSLGRAGSYNEQFF
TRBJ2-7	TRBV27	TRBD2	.	TGTGCCAGCAGTTTAAATGGACTAGCGGGACTCTACGAGCAGTACTTC	CASSLNGLAGLYEQYF
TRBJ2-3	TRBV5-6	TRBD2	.	TGTGCCAGCCAGGGGGGGACTAGCTCTAGCACAGATACGCAGTATTTT	CASQGGTSSSTDTQYF
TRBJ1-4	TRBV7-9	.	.	TGTGCCAGCAGCTCCGGCGCAGGGGCGGGAAAACTGTTTTTT	CASSSGAGAGKLFF
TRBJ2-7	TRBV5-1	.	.	TGCGCCAGCACCGGGTTAGCCTACGAGCAGTACTTC	CASTGLAYEQYF
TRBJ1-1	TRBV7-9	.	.	TGTGCCAGCAGCTTAGTAGTAGACGGTCTGAGACTCGAAGCTTTCTTT	CASSLVVDGLRLEAFF
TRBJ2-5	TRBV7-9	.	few	TGTGCCAGCAGCGACTACAGGGTGGACCGAGAGACCCAGTACTTC	CASSDYRVDRETQYF
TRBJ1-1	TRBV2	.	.	TGTGCCAGCAGCTATATACTCGATATGAACACTGAAGCTTTCTTT	CASSYILDMNTEAFF
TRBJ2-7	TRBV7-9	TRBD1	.	TGTGCCAGCAGCTTCGTGACAGGGGAAATCGCCTACGAGCAGTACTTC	CASSFVTGEIAYEQYF
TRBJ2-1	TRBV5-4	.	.	TGTGCCAGCAGCTTGGGGGACCCCAACAATGAGCAGTTCTTC	CASSLGDPNNEQFF
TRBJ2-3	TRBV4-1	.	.	TGCGCCAGCAGCCAAGTTGACCTTGGGAGCACAGATACGCAGTATTTT	CASSQVDLGSTDTQYF
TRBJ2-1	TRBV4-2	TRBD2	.	TGTGCCAGCAGCCAAGAACAATTAGCGGGAGGCCTAGCCTACAATGAGCAGTTCTTC	CASSQEQLAGGLAYNEQFF
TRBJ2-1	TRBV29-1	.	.	TGCAGCGTTGAAGATTTCGATTCCTACAATGAGCAGTTCTTC	CSVEDFDSYNEQFF